These 32 T cell receptor beta chains were sequenced from one sample in a study of T cells after yellow fever vaccination. TCRdb independently ran MiXCR on the 5' RACE reads; one entry per CDR3 protein. Of around 350,000 distinct CDR3 sequences in the sample, 6% to 8% were seen once. The sample here was PBMCs, taken 5 days after the yellow fever booster vaccination. Every receptor here comes from a man aged 25-40 years who received the YFV17D yellow fever vaccine.

This clonotype was counted between two and nine times. The chain uses TRBV7-8 and TRBJ2-2; D is possibly TRBD1 (6 bases). Germline V gives CDR1 SGHVS, CDR2 FQNEAQ. The V and J ends lost 1 base and 7 bases respectively, with 10 bases between them. CDR3 length: 14 amino acids. For the CDR3, the DNA is TGTGCCAGCAGCTTAGGCAGGGGATACGGGGAGCTGTTTTTT. This gives the protein CASSLGRGYGELFF.

A remark on this clonotype: This may stem from a read error, because a much larger clone lies one nucleotide away. The chain uses TRBV27 and TRBJ1-6; D is unresolved. The germline CDR1 and CDR2 sequences are MNHEY and SMNVEV (reference sequence). The CDR3 has 15 amino acids. As DNA, the CDR3 is TGTGCCAGCAGTTGGCAGAGCTCCTATAATTCACACCTCCACTTT. Protein sequence: CASSWQSSYNSHLHF.

With respect to this clonotype: Given a much more abundant clone one base away, this may be a read error. The genes are TRBV29-1 and TRBJ2-6; 8 bases match TRBD1. The V gene's germline CDR1 is SQVTM and CDR2 ANQGSEA. The CDR3 runs to 15 residues. V lost 6 bases and J lost 1; bases outside the gene matches: 5. CDR3 loop: CSVGQGWSGANVLTF. In DNA form, the CDR3 reads TGCAGCGTCGGACAGGGATGGTCTGGGGCCAACGTCCTGACTTTC.

The chain couples TRBV12-3 or TRBV12-4 to TRBJ2-1; the D is unclear. The CDR3 is 14 residues long. V lost 6 bases, J lost 1 base, and 10 bases lay in between. The CDR3 DNA reads as TGTGCCAGCAGGAGTTGGGAATCCTACAATGAGCAGTTCTTC. Translation: CASRSWESYNEQFF.

The chain couples TRBV5-1 to TRBJ2-1, with 8 bases that match TRBD2. After removal of 8 bases from V and 6 bases from J, the junction contained 13 bases not matched to a gene. The length of the CDR3 is 15 residues. From germline, CDR1 is SGHRS and CDR2 YFSETQ. The CDR3 DNA reads TGCGCCAGTGGGACTCGGGAGGGTCCGGGCAATGAGCAGTTCTTC. The encoded protein is CASGTREGPGNEQFF.

This clonotype has a handful of counts. The chain is built from TRBV6-1 and TRBJ2-2; 9 positions agree with TRBD1. Trimming removed 8 bases from V and 6 bases from J; junction bases left unmatched: 4. The CDR3 has 13 amino acids. Per germline, CDR1 MNHNS and CDR2 SASEGT. For the CDR3, the DNA is TGTGCCAGCGGGACAGGGATCCCCGGGGAGCTGTTTTTT. Translation: CASGTGIPGELFF.

This chain links TRBV29-1 with TRBJ2-3, with a possible D match to TRBD2 (5 bases). V was trimmed by 7 bases and J by 5 bases, leaving 16 bases between them. The CDR3 extends over 13 amino acids. Looked up from germline, CDR1 is SQVTM and CDR2 is ANQGSEA. Here the CDR3 DNA reads TGCAGCGCGGACGGGAACGGTGAAGATACGCAGTATTTT. As protein: CSADGNGEDTQYF.

This clonotype showed up just a few times. The chain couples TRBV15 to TRBJ2-3; 7 nucleotides align to TRBD2. The CDR3 covers 18 residues. Germline V gene data show CDR1 as LNHNV and CDR2 as YYDKDF (reference sequence). Losses at the gene ends were 5 bases for V and 5 bases for J; bases not matched to a gene: 19. For the CDR3, the DNA is TGTGCCACCAGCGTAACCCTTTCGGGCGGGAGTATTAGAGATACGCAGTATTTT. Translation: CATSVTLSGGSIRDTQYF.

This clonotype appeared a few times. This chain uses TRBV19 with TRBJ1-6; D is perhaps TRBD1 (5 bases). This CDR3 is 16 amino acids long. Trimming removed 3 bases at V and 9 bases at J, with 18 bases between. Germline V lookup: CDR1 LNHDA, CDR2 SQIVND (reference sequence). The CDR3 sequence: CASSIGAANLRSPLHF. In nucleotides, the CDR3 is TGTGCCAGTAGTATCGGGGCAGCCAATTTACGTTCACCCCTCCACTTT. The variable domain in full, completed from reference TRBV19 and TRBJ1-6, reads DGGITQSPKYLFRKEGQNVTLSCEQNLNHDAMYWYRQDPGQGLRLIYYSQIVNDFQKGDIAEGYSVSREKKESFPLTVTSAQKNPTAFYLCASSIGAANLRSPLHFGNGTRLTVT.

This clonotype occurred many times. V usage is TRBV7-6 and J usage is TRBJ2-1, with D tentatively TRBD1 or TRBD2 (5 bases each). The CDR3 totals 16 residues. Trimming removed 7 bases at V and 0 bases at J, with 16 bases between. Germline-derived CDR1 and CDR2 are SGHVS and FNYEAQ. This CDR3 is CASNPSGPSSYNEQFF. The CDR3, as DNA: TGTGCCAGCAACCCGTCGGGGCCGAGCTCCTACAATGAGCAGTTCTTC.

The CDR3 DNA is TGTGCCAGCAGCCGATTAAGGGCCGGGGAGCTGTTTTTT. It yields the protein CASSRLRAGELFF. The chain links TRBV7-2 to TRBJ2-2; D is unresolved. V was shortened by 5 bases and J by 6 bases, with 10 bases between the two germline ends. The CDR3 is made up of 13 amino acids. CDR1 and CDR2 from the germline V gene are SGHTA and FQGNSA.

The gene calls are TRBV4-1 and TRBJ2-7; tentatively, D is TRBD1 (5 bases). Germline V gene sequence: CDR1 MGHRA, CDR2 YSYEKL. With 1 base removed from V and 1 base from J, the gap between germline ends came to 17 bases. The CDR3 sequence is 17 residues long. The CDR3 DNA reads TGCGCCAGCAGCCAAGTTTTGGGGCAGTTGAGTTCCTACGAGCAGTACTTC. It is translated as CASSQVLGQLSSYEQYF.

This clonotype was observed a handful of times. The rearrangement links TRBV20-1 to TRBJ1-2; D gene uncertain. Germline CDR1 is DFQATT and CDR2 is SNEGSKA (reference sequence). V was pared by 0 bases and J by 4 bases, with 9 bases between. This CDR3 region has 13 residues. The CDR3 DNA reads TGCAGTGCTAGAGATGGGTCAGCCTATGGCTACACCTTC. As protein: CSARDGSAYGYTF.

In its sample, this clonotype was seen a few times. The genes are TRBV6-1 and TRBJ2-7, with 8 positions matching TRBD1. CDR1 MNHNS and CDR2 SASEGT come from the germline V gene. The J segment lost 4 bases and the V segment lost 3 bases, leaving 8 bases of the junction unmatched. The CDR3 length is 15 residues. The DNA of the CDR3 is TGTGCCAGCAGTGACCCCGGGACAGGAGTTTACGAGCAGTACTTC. It codes for CASSDPGTGVYEQYF.

This clonotype appeared many times. This sequence joins TRBV18 and TRBJ2-5, with a possible D match to TRBD2 (5 bases). The CDR3 is 16 residues long. Deletions cut 0 bases from V and 1 base from J, with 12 bases between. CDR1 is KGHSH, CDR2 LQKENI, per germline. Here the CDR3 DNA reads TGTGCCAGCTCACCACCGAACGGGGATGCCCAAGAGACCCAGTACTTC. Translation gives CASSPPNGDAQETQYF.

This clonotype was seen a few times. The chain carries TRBV18 and TRBJ2-1, with D perhaps matching TRBD1 or TRBD2 (6 bases each). Germline CDR1 is KGHSH and CDR2 is LQKENI. V lost 2 bases and J lost 5, with 13 bases in between. The CDR3 covers 15 residues. Here the CDR3 reads CASSPRLGGNNEQFF. CDR3 sequence (DNA): TGTGCCAGCTCACCAAGGCTGGGGGGCAACAATGAGCAGTTCTTC.

This chain joins TRBV3-1 and TRBJ2-1; possible D gene TRBD1, 5 bases. The CDR3 has 18 residues. Trimming cost V 8 bases and J 1 base, with 24 bases left between them. The germline CDR1 and CDR2 sequences are LGHDT and YNNKEL (reference sequence). CDR3 nucleotide sequence: TGTGCCAGCTGTTTCAGTGGTAGGGGAATAAGTTCCTACAATGAGCAGTTCTTC. Translated, it gives CASCFSGRGISSYNEQFF.

This clonotype showed up just a few times. V gene TRBV9 combines with J gene TRBJ2-3, with 7 bases lining up with TRBD1. The ends lost 4 bases at V and 3 bases at J; junction bases unmatched: 20. Germline CDR1 reads SGDLS; CDR2 reads YYNGEE. The CDR3 covers 19 residues. For the CDR3, the DNA is TGTGCCAGCAGCTCAGACAGGGTCGATCGGGCAGACACGACAGATACGCAGTATTTT. Its translation is CASSSDRVDRADTTDTQYF.

V usage is TRBV7-2 and J usage is TRBJ1-4, with TRBD1 as a possible D gene (6 bases). V was clipped by 5 bases and J by 5 bases, with 15 bases between them. This CDR3 region has 15 residues. Looked up from germline, CDR1 is SGHTA and CDR2 is FQGNSA. The CDR3 here is CASSRTGQLNEKLFF. The CDR3 nucleotides read TGTGCCAGCAGCCGCACAGGACAGCTAAATGAAAAACTGTTTTTT.

A few counts support this clonotype. CDR3 bases: TGTGCCAGCAGCCCGCAGCCTCTAGCGAACTCCTACGAGCAGTACTTC. Translation gives CASSPQPLANSYEQYF. The chain has TRBV7-2 and TRBJ2-7; the D gene is possibly TRBD2 (6 bases). CDR1 is SGHTA, CDR2 FQGNSA, per germline. The CDR3 contains 16 residues. V lost 5 bases, J lost 0 bases, and 17 bases lay in between.

This clonotype has only a few counts. The V gene is TRBV7-2, the J gene TRBJ2-6; D may be TRBD2 (6 bases). The CDR3 consists of 17 residues. From germline, CDR1 is SGHTA and CDR2 FQGNSA. V lost 4 bases and J lost 2, with 15 bases in between. CDR3 nucleotide sequence: TGTGCCAGCAGCTCCAATATGGGGGGTCCTGGGGCCAACGTCCTGACTTTC. It yields the protein CASSSNMGGPGANVLTF.

This chain joins TRBV7-6 and TRBJ2-1; D perhaps matches TRBD2 (6 bases). Germline CDR1 reads SGHVS; CDR2 reads FNYEAQ. This CDR3 has 15 amino acids. With 5 bases removed from V and 5 bases from J, the gap between germline ends came to 16 bases. The CDR3 region has the DNA TGTGCCAGCAGCACCCCGGGACTCAACGACAATGAGCAGTTCTTC. Amino acids: CASSTPGLNDNEQFF.

The chain employs TRBV5-1 and TRBJ2-1; 13 nucleotides match TRBD2. The CDR3 extends over 16 amino acids. Per the germline V gene, CDR1 is SGHRS and CDR2 is YFSETQ. Trimming removed 4 bases from V and 8 bases from J; junction bases left unmatched: 9. The CDR3: CASSPGLAGVMDEQFF. DNA for the CDR3: TGCGCCAGCAGCCCAGGACTAGCGGGAGTTATGGATGAGCAGTTCTTC.

This clonotype was counted a few times. J is TRBJ2-2 and V is TRBV12-3 or TRBV12-4; unclear D gene. The CDR3 runs to 13 residues. Trimming cost V 3 bases and J 4 bases, with 6 bases left between them. The CDR3 DNA sequence: TGTGCCAGCAGTTTTGCCAGCACCGGGGAGCTGTTTTTT. Translated, it gives CASSFASTGELFF.

Only a few counts were recorded for this clonotype. V and J are TRBV19 and TRBJ2-3, with D possibly matching TRBD2 (5 bases). The CDR3 has 15 amino acids. Germline CDR1 reads LNHDA; CDR2 reads SQIVND (reference sequence). V lost 6 bases, J lost 3 bases, and 16 bases lay in between. CDR3 sequence reads: CASSRSGKKTDTQYF. The CDR3 DNA follows: TGTGCCAGTAGCCGATCCGGGAAGAAGACAGATACGCAGTATTTT.

Notes on this clonotype: At one of its ends the junction is not consistent with the germline gene, which may arise from a read error. The chain couples TRBV6-5 to TRBJ2-2, with unresolved D. Germline lookup yields CDR1 MNHEY and CDR2 SVGAGI. The CDR3 contains 14 residues. CDR3 bases: TGTGCCAGCGGTTACGCCGCGAACACCGGGGAGCTGTTTTTT. It codes for CASGYAANTGELFF.

This clonotype was recorded a few times. The chain employs TRBV27 and TRBJ1-1; 7 bases match TRBD1. CDR3 length: 14 residues. Germline values: CDR1 MNHEY, CDR2 SMNVEV (reference sequence). The V gene end was trimmed by 4 bases and the J gene end by 4 bases; junction bases not matched to a gene: 6. The CDR3 DNA sequence: TGTGCCAGCAGTTCGATCCCAGGGGGCACTGAAGCTTTCTTT. This codes for CASSSIPGGTEAFF.

This chain joins TRBV20-1 and TRBJ1-1; D gene uncertain. CDR1 DFQATT and CDR2 SNEGSKA come from the germline V gene (reference sequence). The CDR3 sequence is 13 residues long. Trimming left V 5 bases short and J 5 bases short, with 15 bases between. The CDR3 here is CSAQQPPRTEAFF. The CDR3 DNA is TGCAGTGCTCAACAGCCGCCAAGGACTGAAGCTTTCTTT.

This clonotype came up many times. The genes are TRBV20-1 and TRBJ2-7; 12 nucleotides match TRBD2. This CDR3 comprises 15 residues. CDR1 and CDR2 (germline): DFQATT, SNEGSKA (reference sequence). V was pared by 5 bases and J by 1 base, with 6 bases of the junction left unmatched. As DNA, the CDR3 is TGCAGTGCTTCCCCGACTAGCGGGGGATCCTACGAGCAGTACTTC. Its translation: CSASPTSGGSYEQYF.

This clonotype was seen only a few times. CDR3 in DNA: TGCAGTGCAACGACAGGGACGGGGGCCAACGTCCTGACTTTC. Encoded protein: CSATTGTGANVLTF. V usage is TRBV20-1 and J usage is TRBJ2-6; 7 bases are a match to TRBD1. The CDR3 runs to 14 residues. Losses at the gene ends were 6 bases for V and 4 bases for J; bases not matched to a gene: 6. The germline CDR1 and CDR2 sequences are DFQATT and SNEGSKA (reference sequence).

This clonotype came up many times. The chain uses TRBV5-1 and TRBJ2-3; 9 nucleotides line up with TRBD2. The V gene's germline CDR1 is SGHRS and CDR2 YFSETQ. This CDR3 has 15 amino acids. The trim removed 1 base at V and 2 bases at J, leaving 2 bases unmatched. As DNA, the CDR3 is TGCGCCAGCAGCTTGAGGACTAGCGACACAGATACGCAGTATTTT. Its translation is CASSLRTSDTDTQYF. Full variable domain (rest looked up from reference TRBV5-1 and TRBJ2-3): KAGVTQTPRYLIKTRGQQVTLSCSPISGHRSVSWYQQTPGQGLQFLFEYFSETQRNKGNFPGRFSGRQFSNSRSEMNVSTLELGDSALYLCASSLRTSDTDTQYFGPGTRLTVL.

This clonotype was observed at least ten times. This chain connects TRBV12-3 or TRBV12-4 to TRBJ2-7, with a possible D match to TRBD1 (6 bases). V lost 5 bases and J lost 2, with 19 bases in between. This CDR3 is built from 16 residues. The CDR3 bases are TGTGCCAGCAGTGGACGCACAGGGAGTCGGCCCTACGAGCAGTACTTC. This sequence encodes CASSGRTGSRPYEQYF.